The following is a T cell receptor (beta chain) sequence with its context. The antigen it binds to is not known. Nothing much larger sits one base from this clone, and base qualities are not available. This entry comes from a study of vaccination and CD4 T cells after COVID-19 (dated by TCRdb to about 2022). Regarding the study in general: Convalescent patients had a positive SARS-CoV-2 result on nasal swab PCR, and of these patients, fewer than ten had mild disease and one had severe disease. The convalescent cohort included six males and four females, with two Hispanic individuals, seven Caucasians, two Asians and one multiracial person. Participants received two doses of either the Pfizer-BioNTech BNT162b2 vaccine (n=8) or the Moderna mRNA-1273 vaccine (n=2). Post-COVID blood samples from convalescent patients were collected a median of approximately 93 days after diagnosis, with a range of 35 to 161 days. Post-vaccine blood samples were obtained a median of around 74 days after the second vaccine dose, with a range of roughly 13 to 250 days. Culture stimuli were overlapping spike peptide pools from SARS-CoV-2 and from the common cold coronaviruses HCoV-NL63, HCoV-OC43 and HCoV-229E. As controls, cultures received a CEFX viral epitope pool (the positive control), an HIV-1 Nef peptide pool (the negative control), or no peptide at all. The spike-specific CD4+ TCR repertoire was compared before and after mRNA vaccination in over nine COVID-19 convalescent patients and a handful of infection-naive healthy vaccine recipients.

The treatment or condition label, as the study defines it: approximately 10-day PBMC culture with coronavirus spike peptide pools or control peptides (ViraFEST assay). The study used the ViraFEST assay, which expanded antigen-specific T cells with peptide pools and then identified expanded clonotypes by TCR sequencing. The convalescent patients' positive SARS-CoV-2 PCR tests were from March to December 2020, which was before the Alpha, Beta and Delta variants emerged in the United States. Each well held 2.2 million or so PBMCs cultured with about 9.8 ug/ml peptide pools in IMDM containing 5% human AB serum and 9 to 10 IU/ml IL-2. On days 3 and 7, half of the culture medium was replaced with fresh IL-2-containing medium. Once the cells had been in culture for around nine days, the EasySep CD4+ T cell isolation kit was used to isolate CD4+ T cells by negative selection. PBMCs were separated from whole blood using Ficoll-Paque Plus gradient centrifugation and then either used fresh or cryopreserved at -140C. Culture conditions were generally each tested in triplicate wells.

On the study overall, not on this receptor specifically: The median number of SARS-CoV-2-reactive clonotypes rose from 20 to 25 after infection to 38 after vaccination, but the change was not significant. In convalescent patients, a median approximately 90% of post-vaccine SARS-CoV-2-reactive clones were detected only after vaccination, suggesting vaccine-specific priming. Nearly all vaccine-specific clones in convalescent patients (304 of 307) were mono-reactive for SARS-CoV-2 spike rather than cross-reactive with common cold coronaviruses. The number of convalescent patients in the study was relatively small, and the study did not examine early timepoints following natural infection.

Library preparation was by PCR. DNA from cultured CD4+ T cells was subjected to TCR sequencing with the Oncomine TCR Beta short-read assay at the Johns Hopkins FTIC core. The QIAamp micro DNA kit was used to extract genomic DNA from the cultured CD4+ T cells. Oncomine TCR Beta libraries from cultured CD4+ T cells were pooled using unique dual indexes and sequenced on an Illumina iSeq 100. The paper's processing steps were these. Non-productive sequences were removed, and CDR3s that did not start with C, did not end with F or W, or were shorter than 7 amino acids were discarded. The MANAFEST web application was used to identify antigen-specific clonotypes by comparing peptide-stimulated wells against reference wells and other culture wells. For a clone to be called positive, the clone needed an FDR below 0.05, an odds ratio above 5, and a productive frequency above 0.1% in at least two of three replicate wells. A clonotype counted as cross-reactive if it showed significant expansion both in the SARS-CoV-2 spike wells and in at least one common cold coronavirus spike condition. Levenshtein distances (stringdist) and unrooted phylogenetic trees (ape) in R version 3.6.1 were used to assess CDR3 homology. The public reads were reprocessed in TCRdb via fastp at Q25 and MiXCR, keeping in-frame beta chains. Under each unique CDR3 protein, matching rows form one entry showing the most common genes and DNA. The authors' filters were not applied to this entry. Across this sample there are roughly 13,000 distinct CDR3 sequences, with less than 65% seen only once. Less than 15% of the sample is in the top ten clones.

The clonotype was recovered from a human donor who had recovered from COVID-19. What was sequenced was CD4+ T cells from blood, cultured in vitro.

The encoded CDR3 is CSARTGGVPAYEQYF. The DNA reads TGCAGTGCCCGGACCGGGGGAGTCCCGGCCTACGAGCAGTACTTC. In this chain, TRBV20-1 is recombined with TRBJ2-7; perhaps TRBD2 is the D gene, with 6 bases matching. Relative to germline, V is 6 bases shorter and J is 2 bases shorter, with 20 bases between their ends. The CDR3 numbers 15 residues from cysteine through phenylalanine. The kept DNA is CDR3 alone, 45 bases in frame from the first base. CDR1 is given as DFQATT and CDR2 as SNEGSKA, both from the germline V gene (reference sequence).